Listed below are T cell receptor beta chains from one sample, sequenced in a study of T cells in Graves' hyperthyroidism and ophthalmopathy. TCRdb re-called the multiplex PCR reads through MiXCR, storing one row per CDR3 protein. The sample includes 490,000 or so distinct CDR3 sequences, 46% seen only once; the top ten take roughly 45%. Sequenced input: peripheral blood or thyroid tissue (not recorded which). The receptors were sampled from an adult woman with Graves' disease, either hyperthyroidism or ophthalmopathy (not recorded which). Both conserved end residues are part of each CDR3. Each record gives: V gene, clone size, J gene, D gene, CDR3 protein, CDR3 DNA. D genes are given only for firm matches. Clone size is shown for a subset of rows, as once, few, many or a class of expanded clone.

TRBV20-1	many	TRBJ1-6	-	CSATEGDYNSPLHF	TGCAGTGCTACCGAGGGGGACTATAATTCACCCCTCCACTTT
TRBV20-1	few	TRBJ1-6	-	CSAPTRWGNYNSPLHF	TGCAGTGCCCCCACCAGGTGGGGGAACTATAATTCACCCCTCCACTTT
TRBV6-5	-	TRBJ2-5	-	CASRTEAGETQYF	TGTGCCAGCAGGACAGAGGCAGGGGAGACCCAGTACTTC
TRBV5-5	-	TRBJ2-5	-	CASSLGWGSQETQYF	TGTGCCAGCAGCTTGGGTTGGGGCAGTCAAGAGACCCAGTACTTC
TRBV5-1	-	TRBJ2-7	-	CASSLWGRDDEQYF	TGCGCCAGCAGCTTGTGGGGCAGGGATGACGAGCAGTACTTC
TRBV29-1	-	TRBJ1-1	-	CSLGTLNTEAFF	TGCAGCTTAGGAACACTGAACACTGAAGCTTTCTTT
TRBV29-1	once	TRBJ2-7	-	CSRQGKRGEQYF	TGCAGCCGACAGGGGAAGCGGGGCGAGCAGTACTTC
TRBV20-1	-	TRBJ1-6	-	CSASGLMDSPLHF	TGCAGTGCTAGTGGGTTAATGGATTCACCCCTCCACTTT
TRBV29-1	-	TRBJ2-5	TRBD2	CSVSGLAGVGTQYF	TGCAGCGTATCGGGACTAGCGGGAGTGGGGACCCAGTACTTC
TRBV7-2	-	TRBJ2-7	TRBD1	CASTYRDRGLGEQYF	TGTGCCAGCACCTACCGGGACAGGGGGCTTGGCGAGCAGTACTTC
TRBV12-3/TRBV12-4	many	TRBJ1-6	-	CASRPRSSYNSPLHF	TGTGCCAGCAGACCACGGAGCTCCTATAATTCACCCCTCCACTTT
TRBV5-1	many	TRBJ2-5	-	CASTEIPAETQYF	TGCGCCAGCACCGAGATTCCGGCAGAGACCCAGTACTTC
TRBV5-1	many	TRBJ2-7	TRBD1	CASSTSDRGHEQYF	TGCGCCAGCAGCACCTCGGACAGGGGTCACGAGCAGTACTTC
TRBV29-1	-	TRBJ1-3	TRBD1	CSVEDHRGPGNTIYF	TGCAGCGTTGAAGATCACAGGGGGCCTGGAAACACCATATATTTT
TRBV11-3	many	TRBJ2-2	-	CASSLSPVKAGELFF	TGTGCCAGCAGCTTATCACCCGTTAAGGCCGGGGAGCTGTTTTTT
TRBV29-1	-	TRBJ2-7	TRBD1	CSVALGTVYEQYF	TGCAGCGTTGCCTTGGGGACAGTGTACGAGCAGTACTTC
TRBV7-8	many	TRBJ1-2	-	CASSFSLLQGLGKANYGYTF	TGTGCCAGCAGCTTCTCCCTCCTACAGGGTTTGGGTAAAGCTAACTATGGCTACACCTTC
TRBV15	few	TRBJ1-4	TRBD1	CATSNKGQPNEKLFF	TGTGCCACCAGCAATAAGGGACAGCCTAATGAAAAACTGTTTTTT
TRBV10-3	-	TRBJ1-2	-	CATSTNTKDGYTF	TGTGCCACGTCAACAAACACAAAGGATGGCTACACCTTC
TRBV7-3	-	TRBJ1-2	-	CASSSSPGRRYTF	TGTGCCAGCAGCTCCTCGCCGGGACGCCGCTACACCTTC
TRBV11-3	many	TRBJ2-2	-	CASSVIGTGELFF	TGTGCCAGCAGTGTGATAGGAACCGGGGAGCTGTTTTTT
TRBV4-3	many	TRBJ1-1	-	CASSLRGSDTEAFF	TGCGCCAGCAGCCTGCGGGGGTCGGACACTGAAGCTTTCTTT
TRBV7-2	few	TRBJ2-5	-	CASSSRGSGETQYF	TGTGCCAGCAGCTCTAGAGGTTCGGGGGAGACCCAGTACTTC
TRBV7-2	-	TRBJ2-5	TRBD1	CASSFVDRVETQYF	TGTGCCAGCAGCTTCGTGGACAGGGTTGAGACCCAGTACTTC
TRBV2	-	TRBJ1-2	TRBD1	CASRATGGSNYGYTF	TGTGCCAGCAGGGCTACAGGGGGGAGTAACTATGGCTACACCTTC
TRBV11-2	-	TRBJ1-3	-	CATAQGFGNTIYF	TGTGCCACCGCACAGGGTTTCGGAAACACCATATATTTT
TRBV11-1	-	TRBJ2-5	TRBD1	CATANRGLGTQYF	TGTGCCACCGCCAACAGGGGGCTAGGGACCCAGTACTTC
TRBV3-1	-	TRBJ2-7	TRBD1	CASRIGGTGVDEQYF	TGTGCCAGCAGGATAGGAGGGACAGGGGTCGACGAGCAGTACTTC
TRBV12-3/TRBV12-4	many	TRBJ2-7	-	CASNQGSGSYEQYF	TGTGCCAGCAACCAGGGTTCTGGGAGCTACGAGCAGTACTTC
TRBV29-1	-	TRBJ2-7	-	CSVEGGSFCEQYF	TGCAGCGTTGAAGGGGGATCGTTTTGCGAGCAGTACTTC
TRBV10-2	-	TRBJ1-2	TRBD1	CASSPGQIYGYTF	TGCGCCAGCAGTCCGGGACAGATCTATGGCTACACCTTC
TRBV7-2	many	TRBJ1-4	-	CASSPGGTNEKLFF	TGTGCCAGCAGCCCCGGGGGGACTAATGAAAAACTGTTTTTT